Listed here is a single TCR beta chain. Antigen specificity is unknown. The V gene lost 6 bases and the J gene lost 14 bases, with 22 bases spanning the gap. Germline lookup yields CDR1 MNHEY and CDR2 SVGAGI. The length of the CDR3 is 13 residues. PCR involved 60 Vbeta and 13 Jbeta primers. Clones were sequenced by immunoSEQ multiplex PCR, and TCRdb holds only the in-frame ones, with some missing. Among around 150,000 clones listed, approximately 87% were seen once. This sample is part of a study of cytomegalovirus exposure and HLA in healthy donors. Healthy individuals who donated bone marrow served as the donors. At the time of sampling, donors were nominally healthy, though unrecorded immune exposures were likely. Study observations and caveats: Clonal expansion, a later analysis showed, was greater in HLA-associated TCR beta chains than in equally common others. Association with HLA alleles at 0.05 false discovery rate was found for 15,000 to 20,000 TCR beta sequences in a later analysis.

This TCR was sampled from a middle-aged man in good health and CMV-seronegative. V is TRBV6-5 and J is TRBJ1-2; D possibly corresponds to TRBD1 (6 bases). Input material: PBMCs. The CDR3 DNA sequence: TGTGCCAGCAGCCCAAACAGGGTTCAATTAGTAACCTTC. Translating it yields CASSPNRVQLVTF.